This entry describes one T cell receptor (beta chain). Deletions cut 0 bases from V and 1 base from J, with 9 bases between. The CDR3 is 15 amino acids. The germline gives CDR1 LGHNA, CDR2 YNFKEQ. The sample belongs to a study of blood T cell repertoires in COVID-19. As for the study in general: Acute and convalescent COVID-19 samples came from the United States, Italy and Spain. In each case, the material was cDNA or gDNA derived from T cells, B-cell-depleted T cells, or PBMCs.

Original processing notes: Amplifying reference gene primers gave estimates of nucleated cell counts. The assay was immunoSEQ multiplex PCR, and TCRdb's table has in-frame clones only and misses some. V, J and clone size are taken as reported in that table, and D and trimming were inferred from the DNA itself. There are about 91,000 clones in the sample; around three quarters occur only once, and over 6% lies in the top ten. The material sequenced was peripheral blood. The V and J genes are TRBV4-2 and TRBJ1-2; D gene ambiguous. The receptor's source is a man aged 65 to 79 with acute or convalescent COVID-19. This chain's CDR3 is CASSQDLSLNYGYTF. The CDR3 DNA is TGTGCCAGCAGCCAAGATTTGTCACTTAACTATGGCTACACCTTC.